A single sample is the source of the 17 T cell receptor beta chains below, sequenced in a study of blood T cell repertoires in COVID-19. Clones were sequenced by immunoSEQ multiplex PCR, and TCRdb holds only the in-frame ones, with some missing. This table holds about 360,000 clones, 70% to 90% found once. Sequences were obtained from peripheral blood. These receptors all stem from a woman aged 55-75 years with COVID-19, enrolled during active disease.

V is TRBV7-3 and J is TRBJ1-6; tentatively, D is TRBD1 (5 bases). This CDR3 is 15 amino acids long. Trimming removed 4 bases from V and 7 bases from J, with 14 bases in between. CDR1 and CDR2 from the germline V gene are SGHTA and FQGTGA. The CDR3 reads CASSSLGQGNSPLHF. CDR3 in DNA: TGTGCCAGCAGCTCTTTGGGGCAAGGGAATTCACCCCTCCACTTT.

The chain recombines TRBV3-1 (or the pseudogene TRBV3-2) with TRBJ2-7; 8 positions match TRBD2. The germline V gene has CDR1 LGHDT and CDR2 YNNKEL (reference sequence). Trimming cost V 4 bases and J 5 bases; bases outside gene matches: 10. This CDR3 comprises 15 residues. CDR3 in amino acids: CASSPLAGGRNEQYF. CDR3 coding DNA: TGTGCCAGCAGCCCCCTGGCGGGGGGTAGGAACGAGCAGTACTTC.

This sequence joins TRBV7-9 and TRBJ1-5; D is undetermined. V lost 7 bases and J 0 bases, leaving 10 bases between the germline ends. The CDR3 is 14 residues long. CDR1 and CDR2 from the germline V gene are SEHNR and FQNEAQ (reference sequence). CDR3 bases: TGTGCCAGCACCCAGGCCTATAGCAATCAGCCCCAGCATTTT. Its protein is CASTQAYSNQPQHF.

The chain has TRBV9 and TRBJ2-2, with 7 positions matching TRBD1. CDR1 is SGDLS, CDR2 YYNGEE, per germline. CDR3 length: 17 amino acids. The J segment lost 0 bases and the V segment lost 3 bases, leaving 8 bases of the junction unmatched. CDR3 sequence (DNA): TGTGCCAGCAGCGGGCTGGGACAGAATTCGAACACCGGGGAGCTGTTTTTT. Residues: CASSGLGQNSNTGELFF.

The rearrangement joins TRBV29-1 to TRBJ1-2; 8 bases are a match to TRBD1. Germline V gene sequence: CDR1 SQVTM, CDR2 ANQGSEA. This CDR3 spans 13 amino acids. After removal of 4 bases from V and 3 bases from J, the junction contained 4 bases not matched to a gene. CDR3 sequence: CSVAGGSDYGYTF. The CDR3 DNA reads TGCAGCGTTGCAGGGGGCTCGGACTATGGCTACACCTTC. Variable domain in full (rest from reference TRBV29-1 and TRBJ1-2): SAVISQKPSRDICQRGTSLTIQCQVDSQVTMMFWYRQQPGQSLTLIATANQGSEATYESGFVIDKFPISRPNLTFSTLTVSNMSPEDSSIYLCSVAGGSDYGYTFGSGTRLTVV.

The gene calls are TRBV5-6 and TRBJ1-2; 7 nucleotides align to TRBD1. The CDR3 contains 13 residues. Per germline, CDR1 SGHDT and CDR2 YYEEEE. J lost 10 bases, V lost 0 bases, and 6 bases had no gene match. The CDR3 spells CASSLGQGGTYTF. DNA of the CDR3: TGTGCCAGCAGCTTGGGACAGGGTGGAACCTACACCTTC.

The rearrangement uses TRBV21-1 and TRBJ1-2. TRBV21-1 is recorded as a pseudogene. CDR3 size: 13 residues. CDR3 coding DNA: TGTGCCAGCAGCAAAGTCGGAAGGAGAGGCTACACCTTC. Protein sequence: CASSKVGRRGYTF.

The chain joins TRBV12-2 to TRBJ2-7; the DNA was not used to check the table's D call, TRBD1. TRBV12-2 is marked as a pseudogene. This CDR3 is built from 17 residues. The DNA for the CDR3 is TGTGCAAGTCGCTTAGTCCGGGACAGGGTATTATCCTACGAGCAGTACTTC. This sequence encodes CASRLVRDRVLSYEQYF.

CDR3 sequence: CASSRPGLAGPYNEQFF. The CDR3, as DNA: TGTGCCAGCAGTCGCCCGGGACTAGCGGGGCCTTACAATGAGCAGTTCTTC. The chain couples TRBV27 to TRBJ2-1; 13 bases agree with TRBD2. With 5 bases clipped from V and 4 bases from J, the junction kept 8 bases outside the gene matches. Germline assignment: CDR1 MNHEY and CDR2 SMNVEV (reference sequence). The CDR3 is 17 residues long.

The DNA for the CDR3 is TGTGCCAGCAGTTGGACAGGGGCCTCCTACGAGCAGTACTTC. This encodes CASSWTGASYEQYF. This chain uses TRBV6-6 with TRBJ2-7, with 9 bases fitting TRBD1. The CDR3 sequence is 14 residues long. The V and J ends lost 4 bases and 0 bases, in that order; junction bases with no gene match: 1. CDR1 MNHNY and CDR2 SVGAGI come from the germline V gene (reference sequence).

This chain links TRBV2 with TRBJ1-4, with D unresolved. Trimming shortened V by 6 bases and J by 8 bases, and 13 bases separated the two germline ends. The CDR3 spans 13 residues. The germline CDR1 and CDR2 sequences are SNHLY and FYNNEI. The CDR3 sequence is CASSGVGREKLFF. DNA of the CDR3: TGTGCCAGCAGCGGGGTTGGTCGAGAAAAACTGTTTTTT.

The V gene is TRBV9, the J gene TRBJ2-3; 11 bases agree with TRBD1. Losses at the gene ends were 4 bases for V and 3 bases for J; bases not matched to a gene: 7. CDR3 length: 16 residues. CDR1 is SGDLS, CDR2 YYNGEE, per germline. The CDR3 nucleotides read TGTGCCAGCAGCATCGGGACAGGGGGTTGGACAGATACGCAGTATTTT. The encoded protein is CASSIGTGGWTDTQYF.

CDR3 in DNA: TGTGCCAGCAGCTTGGAGCAGGGGACGGATGAAAAACTGTTTTTT. Protein product: CASSLEQGTDEKLFF. The chain recombines TRBV5-4 with TRBJ1-4; TRBD1 might be the D (6 bases). V lost 0 bases and J 6 bases, leaving 12 bases between the germline ends. Germline V gene lookup returns CDR1 SGHNT and CDR2 YYREEE (reference sequence). The CDR3 totals 15 residues.

The rearrangement links TRBV7-2 to TRBJ1-1; D perhaps matches TRBD1 (5 bases). This CDR3 is 14 amino acids long. Per germline, CDR1 SGHTA and CDR2 FQGNSA. V lost 2 bases, J lost 0 bases, and 7 bases lay in between. The CDR3 DNA reads as TGTGCCAGCAGCTTACAGGGTGTGAACACTGAAGCTTTCTTT. Residues: CASSLQGVNTEAFF.

The sample holds a few counts of this clone. V usage is TRBV6-2 or TRBV6-3 and J usage is TRBJ2-1; 8 nucleotides match TRBD2. Germline values: CDR1 MNHEY, CDR2 SVGEGT. The CDR3 covers 13 residues. V lost 0 bases and J lost 10; bases outside the gene matches: 2. The CDR3 DNA reads TGTGCCAGCAGTTACTCAGCTAGCGGGGAGCAGTTCTTC. Translation: CASSYSASGEQFF.

The V and J genes are TRBV11-3 and TRBJ2-5; 8 positions agree with TRBD2. The junction had 7 bases not matched to a gene; V was cut back by 5 bases and J by 5 bases. Germline CDR1 is SGHNT and CDR2 is YENEEA. CDR3 size: 14 residues. The CDR3 reads CASSTSGGVETQYF. CDR3 bases: TGTGCCAGCAGCACATCCGGGGGGGTGGAGACCCAGTACTTC.

The table lists this clone with a count of one. The chain carries TRBV12-5 and TRBJ2-1; 8 bases are a match to TRBD2. This CDR3 region has 16 residues. Looked up from germline, CDR1 is LGHNT and CDR2 is FRNRAP. Trimming at V came to 0 bases and at J to 9 bases, leaving 10 bases not matched to a gene. The CDR3 is CASGLVSGGGLGEQFF. The CDR3 coding sequence is TGTGCTAGTGGTTTGGTATCGGGCGGGGGGCTAGGTGAGCAGTTCTTC. The variable domain in full, completed from reference TRBV12-5 and TRBJ2-1, reads DARVTQTPRHKVTEMGQEVTMRCQPILGHNTVFWYRQTMMQGLELLAYFRNRAPLDDSGMPKDRFSAEMPDATLATLKIQPSEPRDSAVYFCASGLVSGGGLGEQFFGPGTRLTVL.